The 10 T cell receptor beta chains below were found in one sample sequenced in a study of vaccination and CD4 T cells after COVID-19. One entry per CDR3 protein, called by TCRdb with MiXCR from the PCR reads. The table records 15,000 to 20,000 distinct CDR3 sequences, 60% of them present only once. The starting material was CD4+ T cells from blood, obtained after SARS-CoV-2 vaccination. The receptors stem from a human donor who had recovered from COVID-19.

The CDR3 protein is CASSFGTGPSYGYTF. The CDR3 DNA reads TGTGCCAGCAGCTTCGGGACAGGGCCGAGCTATGGCTACACCTTC. This chain links TRBV5-6 with TRBJ1-2, with 9 bases matching TRBD1. Germline values: CDR1 SGHDT, CDR2 YYEEEE. The CDR3 totals 15 residues. V gave up 2 bases and J gave up 4 bases; unmatched junction bases: 6.

This chain joins TRBV20-1 and TRBJ2-1, with 8 bases lining up with TRBD1. The CDR3 covers 15 residues. Trimming at V came to 0 bases and at J to 6 bases, leaving 7 bases not matched to a gene. Germline V gene lookup returns CDR1 DFQATT and CDR2 SNEGSKA (reference sequence). The CDR3 DNA is TGCAGTGCTAGAGAACGGCCTCAGGGGGCCAATGAGCAGTTCTTC. It is translated as CSARERPQGANEQFF.

The chain employs TRBV7-9 and TRBJ2-5; 7 bases are a match to TRBD2. V lost 10 bases, J lost 5 bases, and 13 bases stayed unmatched. Per the germline V gene, CDR1 is SEHNR and CDR2 is FQNEAQ (reference sequence). The CDR3 loop spans 14 amino acids. The CDR3 nucleotides read TGTGCCATTGGGGACCGAGGGAGGGTTGAGACCCAGTACTTC. Its protein product is CAIGDRGRVETQYF.

V is TRBV23-1 and J is TRBJ1-5; no reliable D call. TRBV23-1 is an ORF, and what it does is uncertain. This CDR3 region has 13 residues. The ends were cut back, 2 bases at V and 4 bases at J, with 6 bases in the middle. The CDR3 is CASSQQENQPQHF. In nucleotides, the CDR3 is TGCGCCAGCAGTCAACAGGAGAATCAGCCCCAGCATTTT.

This clonotype has a handful of counts. The chain couples TRBV24-1 to TRBJ1-6; a weak D match, TRBD1 (5 bases). Per the germline V gene, CDR1 is KGHDR and CDR2 is SFDVKD. The V end lost 0 bases, the J end lost 0 bases, and 11 bases lay between the germline ends. The CDR3 sequence is 18 residues long. The CDR3 DNA follows: TGTGCCACCAGTGATTTGAGGGGTTATACCTCCTATAATTCACCCCTCCACTTT. It translates to CATSDLRGYTSYNSPLHF.

The genes are TRBV28 and TRBJ1-4, with TRBD1 identical over 8 bases. The CDR3 has 17 amino acids. J gave up 4 bases and V 8 bases, and 15 bases lay outside the gene matches. Germline lookup yields CDR1 MDHEN and CDR2 SYDVKM. This CDR3 reads CASLGQGPRYGNEKLFF. In DNA, the CDR3 is TGTGCCAGCTTAGGACAGGGTCCTCGATACGGTAATGAAAAACTGTTTTTT.

DNA of the CDR3: TGTGCCATCAGTGGACAGGACGAGCAGTACTTC. This sequence encodes CAISGQDEQYF. The rearrangement uses TRBV10-3 and TRBJ2-7; weak D call: TRBD1 (6 bases). CDR1 is ENHRY and CDR2 is SYGVKD in the germline V gene. Trimming removed 4 bases at V and 5 bases at J, with 6 bases between. The CDR3 contains 11 residues.

This chain connects TRBV5-4 to TRBJ2-2, with 12 nucleotides matching TRBD1. V was clipped by 2 bases and J by 6 bases; unmatched bases: 5. CDR3 length: 16 residues. Per the germline V gene, CDR1 is SGHNT and CDR2 is YYREEE (reference sequence). The CDR3 region has the DNA TGTGCCAGCAGCTTTTGGGACAGGGGGCTTGCCGGGGAGCTGTTTTTT. Amino acid sequence: CASSFWDRGLAGELFF.

The chain couples TRBV7-2 to TRBJ2-3; 13 bases line up with TRBD2. This CDR3 spans 15 amino acids. J was trimmed by 4 bases and V by 4 bases; bases with no gene match: 2. The V gene's germline CDR1 is SGHTA and CDR2 FQGNSA. CDR3 region: CASSWTSGSPDTQYF. The CDR3 DNA sequence: TGTGCCAGCAGCTGGACTAGCGGGAGCCCAGATACGCAGTATTTT.

The genes are TRBV21-1 and TRBJ2-5; TRBD1, as called in the table, went unchecked against the DNA. TRBV21-1 is termed a pseudogene. The CDR3 loop spans 15 amino acids. CDR3 coding DNA: TGTGCCACCGCGGGGCAGGTTGGTTTTAAAGAGACCCAGTACTTC. The encoded protein is CATAGQVGFKETQYF.